These 17 T cell receptor beta chains share one sample of origin, sequenced in a study of blood T cell repertoires in COVID-19 (dated by TCRdb to the early 2020s). Receptors were amplified or captured by the immunoSEQ multiplex PCR assay. The source is immuneACCESS, and TCRdb retained only in-frame sequences with V and J called. Part of the clones is not carried over; for the studies checked, unresolved V genes explain less than half of this, and the remainder is unexplained. The sample yields 200,000 to 250,000 clones; 65% to 90% were counted once. The ten largest make up approximately 4.9% of the sample. Sequencing was done on a sample of peripheral blood. The receptors come from a woman of 80 years or more with active or convalescent COVID-19.

This chain joins TRBV6-5 and TRBJ2-3; D might be TRBD1 (6 bases). Trimming removed 10 bases from V and 1 base from J, with 15 bases in between. The CDR3 length is 14 residues. CDR1 is MNHEY and CDR2 is SVGAGI in the germline V gene. CDR3 coding DNA: TGTGCCAACCGCCCAGGGGCAGGCACAGATACGCAGTATTTT. This encodes CANRPGAGTDTQYF.

A single count supports this clone. The rearrangement uses TRBV28 and TRBJ1-2, with 9 bases that match TRBD1. The CDR3 is 18 residues long. With 7 bases clipped from V and 2 bases from J, the junction kept 17 bases outside the gene matches. Germline V gives CDR1 MDHEN, CDR2 SYDVKM. The CDR3 loop is CASTPGAWDREPNYGYTF. In nucleotides, the CDR3 is TGTGCCAGCACCCCCGGAGCTTGGGACAGGGAACCCAACTATGGCTACACCTTC.

This clone was counted between two and nine times. V is TRBV5-1 and J is TRBJ1-2; TRBD1 is a possible D gene (5 bases). This CDR3 comprises 14 residues. From germline, CDR1 is SGHRS and CDR2 YFSETQ. V dropped 1 base and J dropped 3 bases, with 10 bases sitting between them. CDR3 loop: CASSLFGGDYGYTF. As DNA, the CDR3 is TGCGCCAGCAGCTTGTTCGGGGGAGACTATGGCTACACCTTC.

The chain has TRBV28 and TRBJ2-7, with TRBD2 identical over 9 bases. Germline CDR1 and CDR2: MDHEN and SYDVKM. V lost 7 bases and J lost 2; bases outside the gene matches: 9. The CDR3 spans 15 residues. DNA for the CDR3: TGTGCCAGCACCTCCTTGGCGGGAGGGACCTACGAGCAGTACTTC. This sequence encodes CASTSLAGGTYEQYF. The complete variable domain, with remaining parts taken from reference TRBV28 and TRBJ2-7, reads DVKVTQSSRYLVKRTGEKVFLECVQDMDHENMFWYRQDPGLGLRLIYFSYDVKMKEKGDIPEGYSVSREKKERFSLILESASTNQTSMYLCASTSLAGGTYEQYFGPGTRLTVT.

The rearrangement uses TRBV21-1 and TRBJ2-2; TRBD1, the table's D call, was not compared with the DNA. TRBV21-1 is recorded as a pseudogene. The CDR3 runs 16 residues. The CDR3 loop reads CASSPRTGWDGGELFF. As DNA, the CDR3 is TGTGCCAGCAGCCCACGGACAGGTTGGGATGGCGGGGAGCTGTTTTTT.

The chain joins TRBV12-3 or TRBV12-4 to TRBJ1-1; D gene uncertain. The CDR3 length is 13 residues. Between the trimmed V and J ends, which lost 1 base and 4 bases, there was a span of 7 bases. CDR3 DNA: TGTGCCAGCAGTTTAGTTGAGAGCACTGAAGCTTTCTTT. As protein: CASSLVESTEAFF.

This clone was counted once. This chain links TRBV28 with TRBJ2-6; D might be TRBD1 (6 bases). Looked up from germline, CDR1 is MDHEN and CDR2 is SYDVKM. Trimming removed 5 bases at V and 4 bases at J, with 15 bases between. This CDR3 has 16 amino acids. Here the CDR3 DNA reads TGTGCCAGCAGTCGGCCTCAGGGGACCGGGGCCAACGTCCTGACTTTC. This codes for CASSRPQGTGANVLTF.

The gene calls are TRBV6-1 and TRBJ2-2, with TRBD2 matching 9 bases. The trim removed 3 bases at V and 3 bases at J, leaving 2 bases unmatched. Germline CDR1 MNHNS, CDR2 SASEGT. The CDR3 runs 15 residues. CDR3 coding DNA: TGTGCCAGCAGTGAGCGGGGGGGCTACACCGGGGAGCTGTTTTTT. Translated, it gives CASSERGGYTGELFF.

This clone was detected a few times. The gene calls are TRBV4-1 and TRBJ2-7, with 13 bases matching TRBD2. V shed 1 base and J 6 bases; nucleotides not matched to a gene: 9. The CDR3 is made up of 17 amino acids. CDR1 MGHRA and CDR2 YSYEKL come from the germline V gene. CDR3 region: CASSQAWTSGSKREQYF. Written as DNA, the CDR3 is TGCGCCAGCAGCCAAGCTTGGACTAGCGGGAGTAAACGCGAGCAGTACTTC.

This clone was recorded a few times. The chain uses TRBV2 and TRBJ2-1, with TRBD2 matching over 11 bases. V lost 6 bases and J lost 1; bases outside the gene matches: 5. CDR3 size: 16 residues. The germline V gene has CDR1 SNHLY and CDR2 FYNNEI. CDR3 coding DNA: TGTGCCAGCAGATCGGGACTAGCGGTATCCTACAATGAGCAGTTCTTC. Translating it yields CASRSGLAVSYNEQFF.

This chain links TRBV28 with TRBJ1-6; no reliable D call. The germline V gene has CDR1 MDHEN and CDR2 SYDVKM. Trimming left V 1 base short and J 7 bases short, with 14 bases between. CDR3 length: 16 residues. The CDR3 loop reads CASSLFMGSSNSPLHF. CDR3 nucleotides: TGTGCCAGCAGTTTATTCATGGGCTCGTCGAATTCACCCCTCCACTTT.

The chain couples TRBV30 to TRBJ2-7; possible D gene TRBD1, 6 bases. The CDR3 totals 17 residues. Germline V gene data show CDR1 as GTSNPN and CDR2 as SVGIG (reference sequence). V was cut by 2 bases and J by 4 bases, with 24 bases left in between. CDR3 coding DNA: TGTGCCTGGAGTTCCCGGATAAGGGAAGGGGGTATGTACGAGCAGTACTTC. This encodes CAWSSRIREGGMYEQYF.

V gene TRBV6-5 combines with J gene TRBJ2-7, with 10 bases matching TRBD1. The CDR3 is made up of 14 amino acids. In germline, CDR1 is MNHEY, CDR2 SVGAGI. The junction had 4 bases not matched to a gene; V was cut back by 5 bases and J by 3 bases. CDR3 in amino acids: CASSRQGADYEQYF. The CDR3 DNA follows: TGTGCCAGCAGTAGACAGGGGGCCGACTACGAGCAGTACTTC.

V gene TRBV5-1 combines with J gene TRBJ1-1; the D is unclear. The ends were cut back, 1 base at V and 4 bases at J, with 14 bases in the middle. Per germline, CDR1 SGHRS and CDR2 YFSETQ. This CDR3 has 15 residues. As DNA, the CDR3 is TGCGCCAGCAGCTTGCTTGGCAGACCGGGCACTGAAGCTTTCTTT. Protein sequence: CASSLLGRPGTEAFF.

The genes are TRBV5-1 and TRBJ2-7, with D perhaps matching TRBD1 (5 bases). Trimming took off 2 bases at V and 2 bases at J, with 8 bases between the two ends. This CDR3 is built from 13 residues. Germline V lookup: CDR1 SGHRS, CDR2 YFSETQ. The CDR3 loop is CASSLETAYEQYF. The DNA for the CDR3 is TGCGCCAGCAGCTTAGAGACAGCCTACGAGCAGTACTTC.

This clone occurred a few times. The J gene is TRBJ1-6, the V gene TRBV11-2, with TRBD1 matching over 7 bases. V trimming: 4 bases; J trimming: 0 bases; junction bases outside the gene matches: 3. Germline loops: CDR1 SGHAT, CDR2 FQNNGV. The CDR3 sequence is 16 residues long. Written as DNA, the CDR3 is TGTGCCAGCAGCTCCCGGGACAGCTCCTATAATTCACCCCTCCACTTT. Translated, it gives CASSSRDSSYNSPLHF.

This rearrangement joins TRBV5-4 to TRBJ1-5, with D possibly being TRBD1 (6 bases). The V end lost 4 bases, the J end lost 5 bases, and 13 bases lay between the germline ends. The CDR3 extends over 14 amino acids. From germline, CDR1 is SGHNT and CDR2 YYREEE (reference sequence). The chain's CDR3 is CASSVQGTDQPQHF. The CDR3 bases are TGTGCCAGCAGCGTCCAGGGGACCGATCAGCCCCAGCATTTT.